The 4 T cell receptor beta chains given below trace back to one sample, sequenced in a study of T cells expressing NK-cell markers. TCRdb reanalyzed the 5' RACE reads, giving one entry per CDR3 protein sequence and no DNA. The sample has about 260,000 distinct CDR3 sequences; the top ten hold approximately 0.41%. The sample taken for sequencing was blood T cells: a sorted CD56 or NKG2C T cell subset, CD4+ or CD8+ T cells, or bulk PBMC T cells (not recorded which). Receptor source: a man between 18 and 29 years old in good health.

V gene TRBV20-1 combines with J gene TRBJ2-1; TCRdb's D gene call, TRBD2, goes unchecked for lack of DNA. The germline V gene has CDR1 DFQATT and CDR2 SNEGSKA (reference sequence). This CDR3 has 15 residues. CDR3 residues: CSARKVAGSLNEQFF.

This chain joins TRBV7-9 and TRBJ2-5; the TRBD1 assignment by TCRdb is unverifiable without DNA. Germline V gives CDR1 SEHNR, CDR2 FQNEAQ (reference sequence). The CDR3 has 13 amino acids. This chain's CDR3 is CASSLWGSEAQYF.

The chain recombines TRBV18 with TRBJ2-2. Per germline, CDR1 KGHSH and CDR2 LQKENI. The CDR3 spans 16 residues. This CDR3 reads CASSLNRRWGTGELFF. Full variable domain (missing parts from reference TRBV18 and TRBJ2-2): NAGVMQNPRHLVRRRGQEARLRCSPMKGHSHVYWYRQLPEEGLKFMVYLQKENIIDESGMPKERFSAEFPKEGPSILRIQQVVRGDSAAYFCASSLNRRWGTGELFFGEGSRLTVL.

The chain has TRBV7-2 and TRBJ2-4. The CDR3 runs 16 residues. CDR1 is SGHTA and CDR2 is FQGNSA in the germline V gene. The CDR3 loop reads CASSVERGGSKNIQYF. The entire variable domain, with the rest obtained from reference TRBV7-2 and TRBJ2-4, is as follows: GAGVSQSPSNKVTEKGKDVELRCDPISGHTALYWYRQSLGQGLEFLIYFQGNSAPDKSGLPSDRFSAERTGGSVSTLTIQRTQQEDSAVYLCASSVERGGSKNIQYFGAGTRLSVL.